This T cell receptor beta chain emerged from a study of CD8 T cells in acute hepatitis C reinfection. Method: immunoSEQ multiplex PCR; TCRdb's copy keeps in-frame clones and lacks some. Counted here are fewer than 40,000 clones, over 75% occurring once; the ten biggest clones make up 9.5% to 13%. J lost 6 bases, V lost 1 base, and 6 bases had no gene match. Germline CDR1 SQVTM, CDR2 ANQGSEA. The CDR3 totals 15 residues. The time point denotes: naive CD8 control sorted from an acute-time-point sample. The source is a woman aged 18 to 35 who spontaneously cleared hepatitis C infection. The gene calls are TRBV29-1 and TRBJ2-1; 10 nucleotides line up with TRBD2. The sequenced material came from naive CD8+ T cells from PBMCs. The CDR3 sequence: CSVEGKREGFNEQFF. In nucleotides, the CDR3 is TGCAGCGTTGAAGGGAAGCGGGAGGGCTTCAATGAGCAGTTCTTC.